Below are 10 T cell receptor beta chains sequenced from a single sample in a study of graft-versus-host responses after intestinal transplantation. Sequencing was performed with immunoSEQ multiplex PCR; in TCRdb, only in-frame clones are kept and a portion is missing. The profile covers tens of thousands of clones, with around 90% appearing a single time and about 4% taken by the ten largest. No antigen has been identified for these receptors. Sequenced here: unstimulated CD8+ T cells sorted from spleen or lymph node cells, sampled before transplant. The receptors were sampled from a human donor who was the organ donor for an intestinal transplant.

V and J are TRBV10-3 and TRBJ2-5; TRBD2 matches 8 bases. Germline assignment: CDR1 ENHRY and CDR2 SYGVKD. V shed 5 bases and J 4 bases; nucleotides not matched to a gene: 12. The CDR3 spans 16 residues. In nucleotides, the CDR3 is TGTGCCATCAGTCCCGGGACTAGTCCAGGTCTAGAGACCCAGTACTTC. Its protein is CAISPGTSPGLETQYF.

In this sample, this clone turned up once. This sequence joins TRBV29-1 and TRBJ2-3, with TRBD2 matching 14 bases. Germline CDR1 reads SQVTM; CDR2 reads ANQGSEA. The junction had 8 bases not matched to a gene; V was cut back by 7 bases and J by 5 bases. This CDR3 comprises 15 residues. CDR3 in amino acids: CSAYRTSGGIDTQYF. In nucleotides, the CDR3 is TGCAGCGCTTACCGGACTAGCGGGGGGATAGATACGCAGTATTTT.

The V gene is TRBV2, the J gene TRBJ2-1, with 10 positions matching TRBD2. Germline CDR1 SNHLY, CDR2 FYNNEI. This CDR3 has 15 residues. V was pared by 3 bases and J by 4 bases, with 3 bases of the junction left unmatched. This chain's CDR3 is CASSEELAGYNEQFF. In nucleotides, the CDR3 is TGTGCCAGCAGTGAGGAACTAGCGGGGTACAATGAGCAGTTCTTC.

The V gene is TRBV28, the J gene TRBJ1-2, with 9 bases aligning to TRBD1. The CDR3 is 15 amino acids. Trimming at V came to 10 bases and at J to 3 bases, leaving 12 bases not matched to a gene. Germline V gene sequence: CDR1 MDHEN, CDR2 SYDVKM. The CDR3, as DNA: TGTGCCATCCCCGACAGGGGGGCTCCCCACTATGGCTACACCTTC. As protein: CAIPDRGAPHYGYTF.

This chain's CDR3 is CASSIVLAGVGTGELFF. The DNA for the CDR3 is TGTGCCAGTAGTATAGTACTAGCGGGGGTAGGCACCGGGGAGCTGTTTTTT. This chain joins TRBV19 and TRBJ2-2; 11 bases are shared with TRBD2. The germline V gene has CDR1 LNHDA and CDR2 SQIVND (reference sequence). V lost 1 base and J lost 4; bases outside the gene matches: 5. The CDR3 has 17 residues.

The rearrangement joins TRBV11-2 to TRBJ1-2; no definite D call. Between the trimmed V and J ends, which lost 8 bases and 6 bases, there was a span of 19 bases. CDR3 length: 14 residues. Germline assignment: CDR1 SGHAT and CDR2 FQNNGV. CDR3 sequence: CASSRSWVADGYTF. In nucleotides, the CDR3 is TGTGCCAGCTCAAGGTCTTGGGTAGCAGATGGCTACACCTTC.

V gene TRBV28 combines with J gene TRBJ1-2, with unresolved D. In germline, CDR1 is MDHEN, CDR2 SYDVKM. The CDR3 sequence is 13 residues long. With 10 bases removed from V and 4 bases from J, the gap between germline ends came to 16 bases. In DNA form, the CDR3 reads TGTGCCACCTTGGCTTCGGGTAGCTATGGCTACACCTTC. Protein sequence: CATLASGSYGYTF.

The gene calls are TRBV10-3 and TRBJ2-6, with TRBD1 matching over 12 bases. The CDR3 has 18 residues. From germline, CDR1 is ENHRY and CDR2 SYGVKD. With V trimmed by 4 bases and J by 2 bases, 6 bases remained unmatched. The CDR3 protein is CAISGLRDRGPGANVLTF. The CDR3 bases are TGTGCCATCAGTGGACTCCGGGACAGGGGGCCTGGGGCCAACGTCCTGACTTTC.

The gene calls are TRBV5-4 and TRBJ2-1; D not resolved. The CDR3 has 11 amino acids. Trimming pared 2 bases from V and 7 bases from J, leaving 4 bases between. CDR1 is SGHNT and CDR2 is YYREEE in the germline V gene (reference sequence). CDR3 bases: TGTGCCAGCAGCTTTAGTAATGAGCAGTTCTTC. Its translation is CASSFSNEQFF. Drawing the rest from reference TRBV5-4 and TRBJ2-1, the complete variable domain is ETGVTQSPTHLIKTRGQQVTLRCSSQSGHNTVSWYQQALGQGPQFIFQYYREEENGRGNFPPRFSGLQFPNYSSELNVNALELDDSALYLCASSFSNEQFFGPGTRLTVL.

The chain uses TRBV13 and TRBJ2-5; D perhaps matches TRBD1 (6 bases). Germline CDR1 is PRHDT and CDR2 is FYEKMQ (reference sequence). This CDR3 has 15 residues. Deletions cut 2 bases from V and 4 bases from J, with 14 bases between. The CDR3 loop reads CASSLRTATRETQYF. CDR3 nucleotide sequence: TGTGCCAGCAGCTTAAGGACAGCGACCCGAGAGACCCAGTACTTC.